This T cell receptor beta chain appears in the sequencing data of a study of blood T cell repertoires in COVID-19. Germline V lookup: CDR1 DFQATT, CDR2 SNEGSKA (reference sequence). Trimming took 3 bases from V and 6 from J, leaving 12 bases between them. This CDR3 comprises 13 residues. Profiled with immunoSEQ multiplex PCR; TCRdb holds only in-frame clones, not every one. Here the sample spans approximately 350,000 clones, around 83% being singletons. The source is a man between 25 and 39 years old with active or convalescent COVID-19. Sequencing was performed on peripheral blood. The chain couples TRBV20-1 to TRBJ1-5; tentatively, D is TRBD1 (5 bases). CDR3 DNA sequence: TGCAGTGCTAGTTGGGGCTGGAGTCAGCCCCAGCATTTT. This codes for CSASWGWSQPQHF.